This is a list of T cell receptor beta chains from one sample in a study of shared clonotypes between healthy human individuals. Sequenced by immunoSEQ multiplex PCR; TCRdb stores in-frame clones only, minus some. This sample has hundreds of thousands of clones, with 70% to 80% found just once. The sequenced sample consisted of PBMCs. These receptors all come from a woman in her 40s in good health. Some clones in this sample may be carry-over from other donors' samples. Both conserved end residues are part of each CDR3. The D gene is left open where the match is weak. Rows may omit the clone size; those that give it use once, few, many or a size class.

D gene	J gene	clone size	V gene	CDR3 protein	CDR3 DNA
-	TRBJ1-4	-	TRBV2	CASTREKGGYEKLFF	TGTGCCAGCACGAGAGAGAAGGGGGGTTATGAAAAACTGTTTTTT
TRBD1	TRBJ1-1	-	TRBV6-5	CASRYGTGGLNTEAFF	TGTGCCAGCAGATACGGGACAGGGGGCCTGAACACTGAAGCTTTCTTT
-	TRBJ1-2	once	TRBV29-1	CSVTQGSNYGYTF	TGCAGCGTGACACAGGGATCTAACTATGGCTACACCTTC
-	TRBJ1-4	-	TRBV6-5	CASSYGGSVEKLFF	TGTGCCAGCAGTTACGGGGGCAGTGTTGAAAAACTGTTTTTT
-	TRBJ1-1	-	TRBV10-1	CASSGSRANTEAFF	TGCGCCAGCAGTGGGTCGAGGGCGAACACTGAAGCTTTCTTT
TRBD1	TRBJ1-2	few	TRBV7-9	CASHRDRGGYTF	TGTGCCAGCCACAGGGACAGGGGTGGCTACACCTTC
-	TRBJ1-3	once	TRBV18	CASSPGLSSGNTIYF	TGTGCCAGCTCACCAGGCTTAAGCTCTGGAAACACCATATATTTT
TRBD1	TRBJ1-4	-	TRBV28	CASRDRVNEKLFF	TGTGCCAGCAGAGACAGGGTGAATGAAAAACTGTTTTTT
-	TRBJ1-4	-	TRBV7-8	CASSLGGVAFNEKLFF	TGTGCCAGCAGCTTAGGTGGTGTGGCCTTCAATGAAAAACTGTTTTTT
-	TRBJ1-6	-	TRBV27	CASSTLNSPLHF	TGTGCCAGTTCGACCTTGAATTCACCCCTCCACTTT
-	TRBJ1-3	-	TRBV27	CASSLGGHSGNTIYF	TGTGCCAGCAGTTTAGGGGGCCACTCTGGAAACACCATATATTTT
-	TRBJ1-1	-	TRBV5-1	CASSLDSGVTEAFF	TGCGCCAGCAGCTTGGATTCAGGGGTCACTGAAGCTTTCTTT
-	TRBJ2-1	-	TRBV30	CAWSNYNEQFF	TGTGCCTGGAGTAACTACAATGAGCAGTTCTTC
-	TRBJ2-6	-	TRBV28	CASSLPGGSGANVLTF	TGTGCCAGCAGTTTGCCAGGAGGCTCTGGGGCCAACGTCCTGACTTTC
-	TRBJ2-1	-	TRBV7-3	CASSPGSSYNEQFF	TGTGCCAGCAGCCCAGGGAGCTCCTACAATGAGCAGTTCTTC
-	TRBJ1-4	-	TRBV28	CASSLGPQEYEKLFF	TGTGCCAGCAGTTTGGGCCCTCAGGAGTATGAAAAACTGTTTTTT
-	TRBJ2-7	once	TRBV30	CAWSVRGNEQYF	TGTGCCTGGAGTGTACGGGGGAACGAGCAGTACTTC
-	TRBJ2-1	-	TRBV4-1	CASSPGRDQQFF	TGCGCCAGCAGCCCGGGCCGGGACCAGCAGTTCTTC
-	TRBJ1-2	-	TRBV6-1	CASSERGGLGYTF	TGTGCCAGCAGTGAAAGGGGGGGACTTGGCTACACCTTC
-	TRBJ2-7	-	TRBV7-9	CASSPGGVGYEQYF	TGTGCCAGCAGCCCAGGTGGGGTTGGGTACGAGCAGTACTTC
-	TRBJ2-2	once	TRBV4-1	CASSQGPETGELFF	TGCGCCAGCAGCCAAGGGCCCGAAACCGGGGAGCTGTTTTTT
TRBD2	TRBJ2-1	-	TRBV10-3	CAISGTSGRITYNEQFF	TGTGCCATCAGCGGGACTAGCGGGAGAATAACCTACAATGAGCAGTTCTTC
TRBD2	TRBJ2-7	-	TRBV7-2	CASSSLGGRATYEQYF	TGTGCCAGCAGCTCCCTGGGTGGGAGGGCTACCTACGAGCAGTACTTC
TRBD1	TRBJ1-1	-	TRBV29-1	CSVRISGQGGTEAFF	TGCAGCGTTCGTATCTCCGGACAGGGGGGTACTGAAGCTTTCTTT
-	TRBJ2-5	-	TRBV5-1	CASSVYTARETQYF	TGCGCCAGCAGCGTCTACACGGCCCGAGAGACCCAGTACTTC
TRBD1	TRBJ1-2	-	TRBV19	CASSMGQGGGYTF	TGTGCCAGTAGTATGGGACAGGGCGGGGGCTACACCTTC
-	TRBJ1-1	-	TRBV30	CAFSPVNTEAFF	TGTGCCTTTAGCCCGGTGAACACTGAAGCTTTCTTT
TRBD2	TRBJ2-4	-	TRBV6-6	CASSRDVAGATNIQYF	TGTGCCAGCAGCCGGGACGTAGCGGGCGCAACAAACATTCAGTACTTC
TRBD1	TRBJ2-1	-	TRBV5-1	CASSRNPPDRGYNEQFF	TGCGCCAGCAGCCGAAATCCCCCGGACAGGGGTTACAATGAGCAGTTCTTC